This TCR beta chain emerged from a study of shared clonotypes between healthy human individuals. Germline CDR1 SGHAT, CDR2 FQNNGV. The CDR3 totals 14 residues. V gave up 3 bases and J gave up 5 bases; unmatched junction bases: 6. As to this clone: Its antigen is undetermined.

At a deep level, the assay was run. Assay: immunoSEQ multiplex PCR; the TCRdb copy retains only in-frame clones and omits some. The sample lists roughly 1,500,000 clones, approximately 98% occurring once. General observations from the study: The donor pool, a small one, limited the genetic and exposure-history diversity represented.

The sequence was obtained from a man aged 25 to 40 in good health. The chain couples TRBV11-2 to TRBJ2-5; 7 nucleotides align to TRBD1. The sample consisted of naive CD4+ T cells sorted from blood. The subset denotes: CD45RA+ positively selected. The CDR3 is CASSFRPQGETQYF. The CDR3 bases are TGTGCCAGCAGCTTCCGGCCACAGGGGGAGACCCAGTACTTC.